These 16 T cell receptor beta chains came from one sample sequenced in a study of control samples from healthy donors and cancer patients. Only in-frame clones appear in the TCRdb table, and some are missing; sequencing was by immunoSEQ multiplex PCR. The table lists roughly 150,000 clones, roughly 93% of them singletons. Sequencing was carried out using blood. The receptors derive from a man younger than 30 in good health.

The chain employs TRBV10-1 and TRBJ2-2, with 16 nucleotides matching TRBD2. Per germline, CDR1 WNHNN and CDR2 SYGVQD (reference sequence). The J segment lost 4 bases and the V segment lost 6 bases, leaving 5 bases of the junction unmatched. This CDR3 has 17 residues. The CDR3 here is CASSGTSGGDGTGELFF. In DNA form, the CDR3 reads TGCGCCAGCAGCGGGACTAGCGGGGGGGACGGCACCGGGGAGCTGTTTTTT.

V gene TRBV19 combines with J gene TRBJ1-5; D unclear. Trimming shortened V by 5 bases and J by 8 bases, and 10 bases separated the two germline ends. The CDR3 covers 12 residues. Germline V CDR1 and CDR2: LNHDA, SQIVND (reference sequence). The CDR3 loop is CASSPDFEPQHF. DNA of the CDR3: TGTGCCAGTAGTCCCGACTTTGAGCCCCAGCATTTT.

CDR3 DNA: TGTGCCAGCGGACAGGCGGGGATCTATGGCTACACCTTC. Translating gives CASGQAGIYGYTF. This rearrangement joins TRBV28 to TRBJ1-2; 7 bases fit TRBD1. The V gene end was trimmed by 8 bases and the J gene end by 4 bases; junction bases not matched to a gene: 7. CDR1 is MDHEN and CDR2 is SYDVKM in the germline V gene. CDR3 size: 13 residues.

This rearrangement joins TRBV2 to TRBJ2-3, with 8 positions matching TRBD2. This CDR3 comprises 16 residues. Germline V gene lookup returns CDR1 SNHLY and CDR2 FYNNEI. The J segment lost 2 bases and the V segment lost 6 bases, leaving 10 bases of the junction unmatched. The CDR3 protein is CASRKTGTRPTDTQYF. DNA for the CDR3: TGTGCCAGCAGGAAAACCGGGACTAGACCCACAGATACGCAGTATTTT.

This clone showed up just a few times. The J gene is TRBJ1-6, the V gene TRBV6-5; possible D gene TRBD1, 6 bases. This CDR3 has 14 residues. V was pared by 7 bases and J by 4 bases, with 11 bases between. CDR1 and CDR2 (germline): MNHEY, SVGAGI. CDR3 region: CASTIQGYNSPLHF. In nucleotides, the CDR3 is TGTGCCAGCACCATACAGGGTTATAATTCACCCCTCCACTTT.

J is TRBJ1-5 and V is TRBV29-1; perhaps TRBD1 as D (6 bases). Germline values: CDR1 SQVTM, CDR2 ANQGSEA. V was clipped by 7 bases and J by 2 bases, with 12 bases between them. The CDR3 contains 13 residues. The CDR3 protein is CSARTARNQPQHF. CDR3 DNA sequence: TGCAGCGCAAGGACAGCACGCAATCAGCCCCAGCATTTT.

J is TRBJ2-3 and V is TRBV19; a possible D gene is TRBD1 (5 bases). The CDR3 covers 15 residues. Trimming shortened V by 4 bases and J by 6 bases, and 17 bases separated the two germline ends. Germline V CDR1 and CDR2: LNHDA, SQIVND (reference sequence). The CDR3 is CASSTLGARADTQYF. The CDR3 DNA sequence: TGTGCCAGTAGTACTCTTGGGGCTAGGGCCGATACGCAGTATTTT.

Regarding this clone: Other nucleotide sequences from this sample produce the same CDR3. The chain carries TRBV13 and TRBJ2-3, with 7 bases that match TRBD2. The CDR3 loop spans 14 amino acids. The germline V gene encodes CDR1 PRHDT and CDR2 FYEKMQ (reference sequence). The junction had 6 bases not matched to a gene; V was cut back by 3 bases and J by 6 bases. The CDR3 DNA sequence: TGTGCCAGCAGCTTGGTAGCGGGCCAGGATACGCAGTATTTT. Translation gives CASSLVAGQDTQYF.

This chain joins TRBV6-1 and TRBJ1-2; D gene ambiguous. V lost 0 bases to trimming and J lost 4 bases, with 9 bases between them. This CDR3 has 14 amino acids. CDR1 is MNHNS and CDR2 is SASEGT in the germline V gene. Written as DNA, the CDR3 is TGTGCCAGCAGTGAAGCGTCCAGAACCTATGGCTACACCTTC. It yields the protein CASSEASRTYGYTF.

The V call is TRBV9, the J call TRBJ2-6; TRBD1 aligns across 9 bases. The CDR3 length is 19 residues. V shed 1 base, J shed 0 bases, and the junction held 8 bases outside the gene matches. CDR1 is SGDLS and CDR2 is YYNGEE in the germline V gene. CDR3 region: CASSVRQGDPISGANVLTF. In DNA, the CDR3 is TGTGCCAGCAGCGTAAGACAGGGGGACCCTATCTCTGGGGCCAACGTCCTGACTTTC.

J is TRBJ2-3 and V is TRBV11-3; TRBD1 matches 9 bases. The CDR3 totals 17 residues. From germline, CDR1 is SGHNT and CDR2 YENEEA. V trimming: 2 bases; J trimming: 2 bases; junction bases outside the gene matches: 8. The CDR3 DNA sequence: TGTGCCAGCAGCTTACGCGCCGGGACAGGGAACACAGATACGCAGTATTTT. Protein sequence: CASSLRAGTGNTDTQYF.

The chain is built from TRBV3-1 (or the pseudogene TRBV3-2) and TRBJ2-7; D is unclear. Per the germline V gene, CDR1 is LGHDT and CDR2 is YNNKEL (reference sequence). Trimming cost V 0 bases and J 5 bases, with 11 bases left between them. The CDR3 spans 14 residues. In DNA, the CDR3 is TGTGCCAGCAGCCAAGATTTGGACGTCCACGAGCAGTACTTC. Its protein is CASSQDLDVHEQYF.

CDR3: CASSLDRFSTEAFF. The CDR3 DNA sequence: TGTGCCAGCAGCCTCGATCGCTTCAGCACTGAAGCTTTCTTT. The chain employs TRBV7-2 and TRBJ1-1, with D unresolved. Germline V lookup: CDR1 SGHTA, CDR2 FQGNSA. V gave up 5 bases and J gave up 4 bases, with 14 bases separating them. The CDR3 sequence is 14 residues long.

This CDR3 reads CASSEGTGSYEQYF. The CDR3 DNA follows: TGCGCCAGCTCGGAGGGCACCGGCTCCTACGAGCAGTACTTC. This chain links TRBV5-1 with TRBJ2-7, with a weak D call TRBD2 (6 bases). Germline CDR1 is SGHRS and CDR2 is YFSETQ. Trimming took 7 bases from V and 0 from J, leaving 14 bases between them. The CDR3 runs 14 residues.

The rearrangement links TRBV18 to TRBJ2-3; D gene unclear. V was trimmed by 2 bases and J by 0 bases, leaving 6 bases between them. This CDR3 is built from 14 residues. Germline values: CDR1 KGHSH, CDR2 LQKENI. CDR3 DNA sequence: TGTGCCAGCTCACCAAATACTAGCACAGATACGCAGTATTTT. It encodes CASSPNTSTDTQYF.

The chain joins TRBV29-1 to TRBJ2-5; D might be TRBD1 (5 bases). V was shortened by 6 bases and J by 7 bases, with 15 bases between the two germline ends. The germline V gene encodes CDR1 SQVTM and CDR2 ANQGSEA. The length of the CDR3 is 12 residues. CDR3 sequence reads: CSVGLGRGTQYF. CDR3 bases: TGCAGCGTGGGGCTTGGTAGAGGGACCCAGTACTTC.